This T cell receptor (beta chain) was identified during a study of blood T cell repertoires in COVID-19. Between the trimmed V and J ends, which lost 2 bases and 2 bases, there was a span of 6 bases. The CDR3 contains 14 residues. Germline CDR1 SGHAT, CDR2 FQNNGV. Study processing details: Cell counts per sample came from amplifying reference gene primers. Some clones are missing from TCRdb's copy, which holds only in-frame ones; the method was immunoSEQ multiplex PCR. V and J calls and clone size are those listed in that table; D and trimming were worked out from the DNA. The table shows under 150,000 clones, with roughly 83% occurring only once. This clone showed up just once.

This sequence joins TRBV11-2 and TRBJ2-2; D gene unclear. This sequence was found in a man in his sixties with acute or convalescent COVID-19. The sample was peripheral blood. CDR3 amino acids: CASSLNLNTGELFF. The CDR3 bases are TGTGCCAGCAGCTTAAACCTAAACACCGGGGAGCTGTTTTTT.